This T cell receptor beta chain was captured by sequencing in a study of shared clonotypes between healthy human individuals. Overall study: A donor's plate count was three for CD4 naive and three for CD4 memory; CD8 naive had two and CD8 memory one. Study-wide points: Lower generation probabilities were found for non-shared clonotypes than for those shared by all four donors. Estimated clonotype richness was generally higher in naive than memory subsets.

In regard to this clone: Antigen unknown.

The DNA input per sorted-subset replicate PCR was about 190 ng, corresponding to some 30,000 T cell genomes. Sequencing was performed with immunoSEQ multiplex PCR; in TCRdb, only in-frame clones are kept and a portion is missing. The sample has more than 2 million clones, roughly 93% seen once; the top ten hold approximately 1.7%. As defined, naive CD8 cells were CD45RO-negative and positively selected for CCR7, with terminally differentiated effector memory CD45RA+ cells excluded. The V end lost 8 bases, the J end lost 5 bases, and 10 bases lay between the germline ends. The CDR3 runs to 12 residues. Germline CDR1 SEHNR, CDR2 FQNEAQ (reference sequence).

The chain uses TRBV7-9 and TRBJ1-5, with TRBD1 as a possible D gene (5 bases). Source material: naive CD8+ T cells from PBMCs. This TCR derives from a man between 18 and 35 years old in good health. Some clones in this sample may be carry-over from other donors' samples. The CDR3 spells CASDPGYQPQHF. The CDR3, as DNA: TGTGCCAGCGATCCAGGGTATCAGCCCCAGCATTTT.